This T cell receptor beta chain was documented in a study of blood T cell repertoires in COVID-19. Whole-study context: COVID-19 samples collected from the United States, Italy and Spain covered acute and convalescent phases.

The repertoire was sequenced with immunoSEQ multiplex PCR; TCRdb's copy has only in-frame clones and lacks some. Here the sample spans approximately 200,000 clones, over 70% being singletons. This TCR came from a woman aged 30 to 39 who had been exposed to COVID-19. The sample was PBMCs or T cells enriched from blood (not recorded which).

The CDR3 region is CASSHSSGGQETQYF. DNA of the CDR3: TGTGCCAGCAGCCACTCTAGCGGCGGCCAAGAGACCCAGTACTTC. The chain employs TRBV3-1 (or the pseudogene TRBV3-2) and TRBJ2-5; the match to TRBD2 covers 7 bases. J was trimmed by 1 base and V by 3 bases; bases with no gene match: 5. Germline V gives CDR1 LGHDT, CDR2 YNNKEL (reference sequence). The CDR3 runs 15 residues.